This T cell receptor beta chain emerged from a study of tumor-infiltrating lymphocytes in primary liver carcinoma. Study details: Stage T1-T3 N0M0 tumors spanned about 4.2 to 10 cm. Roughly 3.5 to 7.13 million productive TCRbeta reads came from each sample, comparable across tissue types.

This CDR3 has 13 residues. CDR1 is SGDLS and CDR2 is YYNGEE in the germline V gene. As concerns this clonotype: Germline and junction disagree at one end, which may indicate a read error.

From unsorted bulk tissue weighing roughly 17-34 mg, DNA and RNA were co-extracted. A constant-region primer served to make TCR beta cDNA from about 500 ng total RNA. For TCR beta, libraries were produced by three nested multiplex PCR rounds using slightly modified ARM-PCR. With TRBV1-TRBV30 forward primers and a C-beta reverse primer, the first two PCR rounds were run for around 10 cycles each. TCRdb recomputed calls from the multiplex PCR reads with MiXCR, one row per CDR3 protein. The sample holds over 100,000 distinct CDR3 sequences; around 70% are singletons and the top ten take more than 8%. The material sequenced was tumor-adjacent normal liver tissue. This chain links TRBV9 with TRBJ1-5; D gene unclear. This sequence originates from a woman aged 55-69 years with primary liver carcinoma and hepatitis B virus infection. CDR3 DNA sequence: TGTGCCAACAGCGTAGATAGCAATCAGCCCCAACATTTT. Translated: CANSVDSNQPQHF.